The source of this TCR beta chain is a study of CD8 T cells in Susac syndrome. Random hexamers were used to reverse transcribe an amount of about 0.5 to 1 ug RNA. Amplification of TCR beta CDR3 by immunoSEQ multiplex PCR spanned 54 Vbeta and 13 Jbeta. TCRdb itself ran the immunoSEQ multiplex PCR reads through MiXCR, one entry per CDR3 protein. The sample has roughly 80,000 distinct CDR3 sequences; approximately 94% are singletons. The germline V gene has CDR1 DFQATT and CDR2 SNEGSKA (reference sequence). J was trimmed by 2 bases and V by 1 base; bases with no gene match: 7. The CDR3 consists of 15 residues. TEMRA cells were enriched by FACS, and CD4+ and CD8+ T cells were negatively isolated.

The chain couples TRBV20-1 to TRBJ1-2, with TRBD1 matching 7 bases. This TCR derives from a human donor with Susac syndrome. The material sequenced was CD8+ T cells from PBMCs. This chain's CDR3 is CSARGGQGENYGYTF. DNA for the CDR3: TGCAGTGCTAGAGGAGGCCAGGGGGAAAACTATGGCTACACCTTC.